This TCR beta chain was sequenced for a study of CXCR3-negative and CXCR3-positive naive CD8 T cells. Study outcomes and limitations: CXCR3-expressing naive cells carried TRB CDR3s more hydrophobic than those of CXCR3-negative naive cells.

Turning to this clonotype: The antigen is unknown.

5' RACE with UMI labels generated the TRB cDNA libraries. TCRdb re-called the 5' RACE reads; one entry per CDR3 protein, DNA not given. This sample's table has some 100,000 distinct CDR3 sequences. Germline lookup yields CDR1 SEHNR and CDR2 FQNEAQ (reference sequence). CDR3 length equals 15 residues. V gene TRBV7-9 combines with J gene TRBJ2-1; there is no DNA to check the TCRdb D call of TRBD1. The source material was naive CXCR3+ CD8+ T cells from blood. The subset denotes: CD45RO-CCR7+CD27+CD95- naive CD8+ T cells expressing CXCR3 (TNR3+). The clonotype comes from a human donor in good health. Some clones in this sample may be carry-over from other donors' samples. The CDR3 here is CASSSWTGGYNEQFF.